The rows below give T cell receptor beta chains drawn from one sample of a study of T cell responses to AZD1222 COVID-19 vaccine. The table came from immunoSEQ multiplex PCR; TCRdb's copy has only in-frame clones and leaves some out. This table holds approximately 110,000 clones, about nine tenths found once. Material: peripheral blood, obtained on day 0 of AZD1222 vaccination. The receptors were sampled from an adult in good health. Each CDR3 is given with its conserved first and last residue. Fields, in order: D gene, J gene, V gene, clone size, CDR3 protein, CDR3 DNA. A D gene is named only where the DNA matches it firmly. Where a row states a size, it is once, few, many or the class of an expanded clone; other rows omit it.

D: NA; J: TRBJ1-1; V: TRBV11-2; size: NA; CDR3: CASSLVGGSTEAFF; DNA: TGTGCCAGCAGCTTAGTTGGGGGAAGCACTGAAGCTTTCTTT
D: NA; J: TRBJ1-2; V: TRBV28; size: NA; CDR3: CASSPGPGPGYGYTF; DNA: TGTGCCAGCAGTCCAGGCCCAGGGCCAGGCTATGGCTACACCTTC
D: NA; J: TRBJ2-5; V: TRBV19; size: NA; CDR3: CASSLRLQAGGTQYF; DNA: TGTGCCAGTAGTTTAAGACTACAGGCCGGAGGGACCCAGTACTTC
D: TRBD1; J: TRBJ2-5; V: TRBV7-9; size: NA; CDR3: CASSPDRGQETQYF; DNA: TGTGCCAGCAGCCCCGACAGGGGCCAAGAGACCCAGTACTTC
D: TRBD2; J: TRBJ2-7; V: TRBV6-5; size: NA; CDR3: CASSWTSGLDYYEQYF; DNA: TGTGCCAGCAGTTGGACTAGCGGACTTGACTACTACGAGCAGTACTTC
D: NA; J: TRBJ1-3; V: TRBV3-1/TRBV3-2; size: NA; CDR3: CASSQQGNTIYF; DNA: TGTGCCAGCAGCCAACAGGGAAACACCATATATTTT
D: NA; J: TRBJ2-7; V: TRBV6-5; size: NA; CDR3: CASSYPRGEQYF; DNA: TGTGCCAGCAGTTACCCGAGGGGCGAGCAGTACTTC
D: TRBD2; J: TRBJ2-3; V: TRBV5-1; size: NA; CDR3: CASSTGTSGDTQYF; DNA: TGCGCCAGCAGCACTGGGACTAGCGGAGATACGCAGTATTTT
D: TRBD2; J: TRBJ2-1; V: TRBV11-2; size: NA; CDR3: CASSRTSGSYNEQFF; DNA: TGTGCCAGCAGCCGAACTAGCGGGTCCTACAATGAGCAGTTCTTC
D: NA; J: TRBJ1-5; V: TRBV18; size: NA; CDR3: CASSPNGGSHQPQHF; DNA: TGTGCCAGCTCACCAAACGGGGGATCCCATCAGCCCCAGCATTTT
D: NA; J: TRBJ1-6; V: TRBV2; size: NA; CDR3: CASRETGGSSPLHF; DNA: TGTGCCAGCAGGGAGACGGGGGGGAGTTCACCCCTCCACTTT
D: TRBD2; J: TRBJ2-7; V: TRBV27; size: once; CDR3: CASNPSGLAFSYEQYF; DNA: TGTGCCAGCAACCCGTCGGGACTAGCCTTCTCCTACGAGCAGTACTTC
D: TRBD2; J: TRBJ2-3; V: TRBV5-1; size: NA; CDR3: CASSLTGTTVSNTQYF; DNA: TGCGCCAGCAGCTTAACCGGGACTACCGTATCGAATACGCAGTATTTT
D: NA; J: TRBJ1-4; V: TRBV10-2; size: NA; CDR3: CASREPYEKLFF; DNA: TGCGCCAGCAGGGAGCCATATGAAAAACTGTTTTTT
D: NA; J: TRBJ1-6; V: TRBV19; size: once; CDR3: CASSIAGGQGSPLHF; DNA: TGTGCCAGTAGTATCGCGGGGGGTCAGGGTTCACCCCTCCACTTT
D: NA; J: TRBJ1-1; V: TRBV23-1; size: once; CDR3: CASSPHRPNTEAFF; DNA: TGCGCCAGCAGTCCCCACCGGCCTAACACTGAAGCTTTCTTT
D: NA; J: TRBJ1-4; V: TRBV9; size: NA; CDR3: CASSPTRGGTGKLFF; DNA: TGTGCCAGCAGCCCCACAAGGGGGGGGACGGGAAAACTGTTTTTT
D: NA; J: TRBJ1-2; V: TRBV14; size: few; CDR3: CASSQEEAGTRFGYTF; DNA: TGTGCCAGCAGCCAAGAAGAAGCAGGGACAAGATTTGGCTACACCTTC
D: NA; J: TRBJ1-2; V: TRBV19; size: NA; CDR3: CASNLGGSANYGYTF; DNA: TGTGCCAGTAATCTAGGTGGGTCCGCTAACTATGGCTACACCTTC
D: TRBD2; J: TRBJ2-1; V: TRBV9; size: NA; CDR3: CASSMHAAGTNNEQFF; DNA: TGTGCCAGCAGCATGCATGCAGCGGGGACCAACAATGAGCAGTTCTTC
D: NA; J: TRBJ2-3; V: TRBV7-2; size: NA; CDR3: CARPGAAQDTQYF; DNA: TGTGCCAGACCCGGGGCAGCCCAAGATACGCAGTATTTT
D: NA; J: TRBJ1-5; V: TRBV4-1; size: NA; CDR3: CASSQTGNQPQHF; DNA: TGCGCCAGCAGCCAAACAGGGAATCAGCCCCAGCATTTT
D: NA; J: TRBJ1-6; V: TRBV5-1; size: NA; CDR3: CASSLGESSYNSPLHF; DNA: TGCGCCAGCAGCTTGGGCGAGAGCTCCTATAATTCACCCCTCCACTTT
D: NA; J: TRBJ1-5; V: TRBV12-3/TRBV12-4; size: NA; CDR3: CANSVSNQPQHF; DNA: TGTGCCAACTCCGTAAGCAATCAGCCCCAGCATTTT
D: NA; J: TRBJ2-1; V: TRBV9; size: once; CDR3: CASSVENRGKQFF; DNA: TGTGCCAGCAGCGTAGAAAATCGCGGAAAGCAGTTCTTC
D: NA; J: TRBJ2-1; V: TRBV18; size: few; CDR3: CASSRTGYYNEQFF; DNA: TGTGCCAGCTCACGTACAGGTTACTACAATGAGCAGTTCTTC
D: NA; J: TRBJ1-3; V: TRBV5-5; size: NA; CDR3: CASSLVRGTAGNTIYF; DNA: TGTGCCAGCAGCTTGGTTCGGGGGACCGCTGGAAACACCATATATTTT
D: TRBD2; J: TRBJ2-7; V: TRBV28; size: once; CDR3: CAITRGGEQYF; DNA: TGTGCCATCACCCGGGGGGGGGAGCAGTACTTC
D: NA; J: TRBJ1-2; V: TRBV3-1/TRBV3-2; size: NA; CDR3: CASSQGQGIYGYTF; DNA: TGTGCCAGCAGCCAAGGCCAGGGGATCTATGGCTACACCTTC
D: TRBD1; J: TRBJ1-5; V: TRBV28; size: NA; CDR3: CASRNLQGAGNQPQHF; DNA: TGTGCCAGCAGAAACTTACAGGGGGCGGGCAATCAGCCCCAGCATTTT
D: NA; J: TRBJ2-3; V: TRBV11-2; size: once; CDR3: CASSPRLEGGRTDTQYF; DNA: TGTGCCAGCAGCCCCCGGTTGGAGGGCGGCCGCACAGATACGCAGTATTTT
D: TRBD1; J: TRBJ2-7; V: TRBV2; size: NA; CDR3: CASSHELYRDRDHYEQYF; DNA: TGTGCCAGCAGCCACGAGTTGTACCGGGACAGGGACCACTACGAGCAGTACTTC
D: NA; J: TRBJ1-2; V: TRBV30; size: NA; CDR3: CAWRTVANYGYTF; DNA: TGTGCCTGGAGGACGGTAGCTAACTATGGCTACACCTTC
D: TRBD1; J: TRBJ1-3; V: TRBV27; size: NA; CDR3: CASSLSGTGSGNTIYF; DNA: TGTGCCAGCAGTTTAAGCGGGACAGGCTCTGGAAACACCATATATTTT
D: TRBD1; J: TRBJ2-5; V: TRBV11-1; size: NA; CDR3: CASSLGTGQETQYF; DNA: TGTGCCAGCAGCTTGGGGACAGGACAAGAGACCCAGTACTTC
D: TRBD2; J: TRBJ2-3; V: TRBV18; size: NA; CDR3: CASSPNAGGMTDTQYF; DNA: TGTGCCAGCTCACCTAATGCGGGAGGGATGACAGATACGCAGTATTTT
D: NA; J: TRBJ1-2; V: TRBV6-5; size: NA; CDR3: CASRGALERSYGYTF; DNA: TGTGCCAGCAGAGGGGCCCTGGAACGGAGCTATGGCTACACCTTC
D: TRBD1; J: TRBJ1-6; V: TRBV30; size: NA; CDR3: CAWSPLTGGYSPLHF; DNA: TGTGCCTGGAGCCCACTGACAGGGGGGTATTCACCCCTCCACTTT
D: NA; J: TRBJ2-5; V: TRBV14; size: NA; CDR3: CASSQGIWGAETQYF; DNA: TGTGCCAGCAGCCAAGGTATATGGGGCGCGGAGACCCAGTACTTC